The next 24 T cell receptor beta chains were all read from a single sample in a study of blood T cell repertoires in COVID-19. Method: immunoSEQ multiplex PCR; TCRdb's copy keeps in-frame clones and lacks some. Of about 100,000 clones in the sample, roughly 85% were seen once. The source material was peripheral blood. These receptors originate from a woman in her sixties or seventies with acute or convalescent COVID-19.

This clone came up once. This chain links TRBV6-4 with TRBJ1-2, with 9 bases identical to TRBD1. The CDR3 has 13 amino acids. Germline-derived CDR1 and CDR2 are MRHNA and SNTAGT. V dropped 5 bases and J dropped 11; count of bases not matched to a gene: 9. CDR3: CASSSVTGGVYTF. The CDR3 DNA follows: TGTGCCAGCAGTTCCGTGACAGGGGGGGTATACACCTTC.

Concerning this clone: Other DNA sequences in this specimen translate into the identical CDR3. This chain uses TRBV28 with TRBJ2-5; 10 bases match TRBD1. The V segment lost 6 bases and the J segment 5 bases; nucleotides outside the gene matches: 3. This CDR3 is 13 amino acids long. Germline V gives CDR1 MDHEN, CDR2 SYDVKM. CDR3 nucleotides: TGTGCCAGCAGGACAGGGGGCAGGGAGACCCAGTACTTC. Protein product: CASRTGGRETQYF. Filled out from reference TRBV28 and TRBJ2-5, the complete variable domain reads DVKVTQSSRYLVKRTGEKVFLECVQDMDHENMFWYRQDPGLGLRLIYFSYDVKMKEKGDIPEGYSVSREKKERFSLILESASTNQTSMYLCASRTGGRETQYFGPGTRLLVL.

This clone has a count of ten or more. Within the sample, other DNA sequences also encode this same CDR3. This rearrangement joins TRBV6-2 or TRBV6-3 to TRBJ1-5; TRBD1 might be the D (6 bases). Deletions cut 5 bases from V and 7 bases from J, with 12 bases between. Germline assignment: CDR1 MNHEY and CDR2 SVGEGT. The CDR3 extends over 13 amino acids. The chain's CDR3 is CASSRQGSQPQHF. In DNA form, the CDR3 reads TGTGCCAGCAGTCGTCAGGGGAGCCAGCCCCAGCATTTT.

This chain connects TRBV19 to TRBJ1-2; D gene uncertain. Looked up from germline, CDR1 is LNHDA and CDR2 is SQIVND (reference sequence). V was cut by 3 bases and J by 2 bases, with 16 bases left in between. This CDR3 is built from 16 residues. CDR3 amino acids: CASSIWVNSANYGYTF. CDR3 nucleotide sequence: TGTGCCAGTAGTATTTGGGTCAACTCAGCGAACTATGGCTACACCTTC.

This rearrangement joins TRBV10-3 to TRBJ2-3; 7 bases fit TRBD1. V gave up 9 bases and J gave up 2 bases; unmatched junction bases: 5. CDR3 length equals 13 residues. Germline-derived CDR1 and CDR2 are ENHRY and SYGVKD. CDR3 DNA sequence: TGTGCCATTTCACAGGGGTCCACAGATACGCAGTATTTT. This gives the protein CAISQGSTDTQYF.

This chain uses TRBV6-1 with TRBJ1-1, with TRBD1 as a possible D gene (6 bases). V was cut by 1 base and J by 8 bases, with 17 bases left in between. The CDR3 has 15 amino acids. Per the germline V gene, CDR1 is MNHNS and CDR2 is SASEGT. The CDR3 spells CASSEEEQGLIEAFF. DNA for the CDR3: TGTGCCAGCAGTGAAGAGGAACAGGGACTAATAGAAGCTTTCTTT.

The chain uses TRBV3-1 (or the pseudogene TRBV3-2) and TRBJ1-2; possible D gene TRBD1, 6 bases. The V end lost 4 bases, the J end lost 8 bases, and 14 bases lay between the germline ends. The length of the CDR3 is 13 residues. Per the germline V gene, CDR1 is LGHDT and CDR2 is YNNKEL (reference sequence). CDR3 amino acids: CASSPVQGTGYTF. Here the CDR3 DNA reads TGTGCCAGCAGCCCCGTACAGGGAACGGGCTACACCTTC.

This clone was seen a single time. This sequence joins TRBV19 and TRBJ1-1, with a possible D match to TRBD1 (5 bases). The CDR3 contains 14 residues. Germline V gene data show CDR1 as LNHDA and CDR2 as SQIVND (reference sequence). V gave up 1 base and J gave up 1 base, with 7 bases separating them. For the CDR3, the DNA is TGTGCCAGTAGTATAGGCGGGACGAACACTGAAGCTTTCTTT. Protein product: CASSIGGTNTEAFF.

Written as DNA, the CDR3 is TGTGCCAGCAGTTATGGACTAGCGGGGTCCTACGAGCAGTACGTC. It is translated as CASSYGLAGSYEQYV. The chain employs TRBV6-6 and TRBJ2-7; 12 bases map to TRBD2. The CDR3 runs to 15 residues. Unmatched junction bases numbered 1, after V lost 3 bases and J lost 1 base. Looked up from germline, CDR1 is MNHNY and CDR2 is SVGAGI (reference sequence).

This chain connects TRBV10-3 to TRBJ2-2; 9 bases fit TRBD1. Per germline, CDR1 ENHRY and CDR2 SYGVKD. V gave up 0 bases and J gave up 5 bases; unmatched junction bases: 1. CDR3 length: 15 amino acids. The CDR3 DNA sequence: TGTGCCATCAGTGAGTCGACAGGGGGGACCGGGGAGCTGTTTTTT. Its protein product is CAISESTGGTGELFF.

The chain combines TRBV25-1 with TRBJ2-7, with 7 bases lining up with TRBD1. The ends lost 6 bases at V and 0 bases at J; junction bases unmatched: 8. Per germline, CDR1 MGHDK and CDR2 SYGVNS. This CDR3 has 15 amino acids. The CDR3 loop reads CASSPRGTASYEQYF. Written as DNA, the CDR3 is TGTGCCAGCAGCCCTAGAGGGACAGCCTCCTACGAGCAGTACTTC.

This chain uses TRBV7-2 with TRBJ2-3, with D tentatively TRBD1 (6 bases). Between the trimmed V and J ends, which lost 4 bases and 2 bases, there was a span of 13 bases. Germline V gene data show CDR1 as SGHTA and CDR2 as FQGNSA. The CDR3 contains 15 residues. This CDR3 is CASSSSVGATDTQYF. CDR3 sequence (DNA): TGTGCCAGCAGCTCTAGTGTGGGGGCCACAGATACGCAGTATTTT.

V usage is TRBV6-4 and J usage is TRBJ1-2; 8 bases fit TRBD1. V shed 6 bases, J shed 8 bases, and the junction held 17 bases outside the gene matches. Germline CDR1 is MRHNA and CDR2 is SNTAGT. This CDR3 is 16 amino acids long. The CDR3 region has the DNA TGTGCCAGCAGCCTTCGGGCAGGGGGCCCTGGTGGCGGCTACACCTTC. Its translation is CASSLRAGGPGGGYTF.

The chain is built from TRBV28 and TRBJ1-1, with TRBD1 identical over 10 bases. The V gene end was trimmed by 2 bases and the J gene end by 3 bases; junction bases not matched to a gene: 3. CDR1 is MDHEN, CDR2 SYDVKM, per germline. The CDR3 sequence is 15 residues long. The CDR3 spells CASSLLTGGHTEAFF. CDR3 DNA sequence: TGTGCCAGCAGTTTACTGACAGGGGGCCACACTGAAGCTTTCTTT.

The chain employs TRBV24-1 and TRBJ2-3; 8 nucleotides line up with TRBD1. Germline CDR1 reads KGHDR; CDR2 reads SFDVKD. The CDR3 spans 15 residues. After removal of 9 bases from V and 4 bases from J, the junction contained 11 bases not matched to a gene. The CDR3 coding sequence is TGTGCCACCTCGCCCGGACAGGGAACAGCAGATACGCAGTATTTT. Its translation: CATSPGQGTADTQYF.

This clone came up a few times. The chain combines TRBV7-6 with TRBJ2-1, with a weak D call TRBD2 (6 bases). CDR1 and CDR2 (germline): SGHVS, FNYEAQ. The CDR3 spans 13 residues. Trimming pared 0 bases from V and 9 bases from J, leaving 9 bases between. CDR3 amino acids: CASSLAVAAEQFF. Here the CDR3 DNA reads TGTGCCAGCAGCTTAGCCGTAGCGGCTGAGCAGTTCTTC.

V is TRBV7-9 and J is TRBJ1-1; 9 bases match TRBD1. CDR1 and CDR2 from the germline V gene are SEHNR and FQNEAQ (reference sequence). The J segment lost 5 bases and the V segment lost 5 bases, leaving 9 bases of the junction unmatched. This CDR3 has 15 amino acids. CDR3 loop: CASSGRTGVGTEAFF. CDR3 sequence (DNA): TGTGCCAGCAGCGGACGGACAGGGGTGGGGACTGAAGCTTTCTTT.

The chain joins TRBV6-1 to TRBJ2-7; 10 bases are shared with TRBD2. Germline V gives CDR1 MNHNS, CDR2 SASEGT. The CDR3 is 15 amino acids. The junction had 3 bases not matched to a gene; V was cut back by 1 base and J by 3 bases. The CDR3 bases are TGTGCCAGCAGTGAAGGTAGCGGGGGGTTCTACGAGCAGTACGTC. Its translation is CASSEGSGGFYEQYV.

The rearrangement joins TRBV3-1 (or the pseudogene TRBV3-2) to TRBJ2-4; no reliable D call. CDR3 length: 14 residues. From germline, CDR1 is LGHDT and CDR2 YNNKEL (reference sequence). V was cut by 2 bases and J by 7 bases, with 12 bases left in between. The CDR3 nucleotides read TGTGCCAGCAGCCAAAGGTCAGAGAGGAACATTCAGTACTTC. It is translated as CASSQRSERNIQYF.

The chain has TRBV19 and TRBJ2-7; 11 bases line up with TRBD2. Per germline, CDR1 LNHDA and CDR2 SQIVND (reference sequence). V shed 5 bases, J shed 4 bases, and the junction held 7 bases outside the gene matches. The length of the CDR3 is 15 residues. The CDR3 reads CASSRDTSGGYEQYF. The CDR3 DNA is TGTGCCAGTAGTCGAGATACTAGCGGGGGATACGAGCAGTACTTC. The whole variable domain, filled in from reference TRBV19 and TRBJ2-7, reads DGGITQSPKYLFRKEGQNVTLSCEQNLNHDAMYWYRQDPGQGLRLIYYSQIVNDFQKGDIAEGYSVSREKKESFPLTVTSAQKNPTAFYLCASSRDTSGGYEQYFGPGTRLTVT.

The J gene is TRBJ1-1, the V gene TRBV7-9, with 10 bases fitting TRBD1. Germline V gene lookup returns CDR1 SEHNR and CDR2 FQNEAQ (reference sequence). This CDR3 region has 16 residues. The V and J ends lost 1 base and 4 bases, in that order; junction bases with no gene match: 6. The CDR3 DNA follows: TGTGCCAGCAGCTTAGGACAGGGGGCTGGTTCCACTGAAGCTTTCTTT. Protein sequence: CASSLGQGAGSTEAFF.

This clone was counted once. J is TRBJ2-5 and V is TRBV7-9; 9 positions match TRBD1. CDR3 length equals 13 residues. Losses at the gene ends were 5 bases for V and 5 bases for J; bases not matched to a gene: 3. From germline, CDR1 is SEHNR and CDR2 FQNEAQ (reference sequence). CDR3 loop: CASSRTGVETQYF. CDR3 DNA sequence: TGTGCCAGCAGCCGGACAGGGGTTGAGACCCAGTACTTC.

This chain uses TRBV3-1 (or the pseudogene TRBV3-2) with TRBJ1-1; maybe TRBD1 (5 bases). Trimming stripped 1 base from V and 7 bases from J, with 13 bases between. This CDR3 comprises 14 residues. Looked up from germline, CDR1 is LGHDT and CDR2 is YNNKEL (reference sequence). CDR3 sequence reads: CASSQAAGVVEAFF. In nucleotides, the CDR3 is TGTGCCAGCAGCCAAGCGGCGGGGGTCGTTGAAGCTTTCTTT.

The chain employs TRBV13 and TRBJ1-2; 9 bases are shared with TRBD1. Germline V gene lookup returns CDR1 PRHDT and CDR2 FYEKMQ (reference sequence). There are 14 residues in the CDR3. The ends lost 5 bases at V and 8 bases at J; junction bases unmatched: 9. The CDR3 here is CASSPGQGSYGYTF. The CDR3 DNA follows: TGTGCCAGCAGCCCCGGACAGGGGAGCTACGGCTACACCTTC.